This TCR beta chain was identified in a study of cytomegalovirus exposure and HLA in healthy donors. It was with 60 Vbeta and 13 Jbeta primers that the PCR ran. Profiled with immunoSEQ multiplex PCR; TCRdb holds only in-frame clones, not every one. The sample consists of around 150,000 clones, approximately 80% of them appearing once. The germline V gene has CDR1 MNHNS and CDR2 SASEGT. The length of the CDR3 is 13 residues. Trimming took 3 bases from V and 3 from J, leaving 8 bases between them. Material: PBMCs. The TCR originated in a man between 18 and 35 years old in good health and CMV-seropositive. The chain carries TRBV6-1 and TRBJ1-2; unclear D gene. CDR3 loop: CASSEVGDYGYTF. The CDR3, as DNA: TGTGCCAGCAGTGAGGTCGGGGACTATGGCTACACCTTC.